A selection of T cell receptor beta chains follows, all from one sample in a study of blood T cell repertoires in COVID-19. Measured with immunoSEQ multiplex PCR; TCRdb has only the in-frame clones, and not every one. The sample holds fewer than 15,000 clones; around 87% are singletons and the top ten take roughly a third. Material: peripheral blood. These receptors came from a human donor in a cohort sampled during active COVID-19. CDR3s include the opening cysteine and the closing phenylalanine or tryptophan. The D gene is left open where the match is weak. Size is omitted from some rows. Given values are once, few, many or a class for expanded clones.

cdr3_nt: TGTGCCAGCAGTTTAGCGGGAGAGGTACGTAGTGAGCAGTTCTTC
cdr3_aa: CASSLAGEVRSEQFF
j_call: TRBJ2-1
d_call: TRBD2
v_call: TRBV11-1
clone_size: few

cdr3_nt: TGCGCCAGCAGCCAAGAGGGGTCTAGCGGATACAATGAGCAGTTCTTC
cdr3_aa: CASSQEGSSGYNEQFF
j_call: TRBJ2-1
d_call: TRBD2
v_call: TRBV4-3
clone_size: -

cdr3_nt: TGCGCCAGCAGCCAAGATCCGGGGGGTACTAGCACAGATACGCAGTATTTT
cdr3_aa: CASSQDPGGTSTDTQYF
j_call: TRBJ2-3
d_call: TRBD2
v_call: TRBV4-3
clone_size: -

cdr3_nt: TGTGCCAGCAGCCGAATTGGGACAGGGGCCCGGAGAAGCAATCAGCCCCAGCATTTT
cdr3_aa: CASSRIGTGARRSNQPQHF
j_call: TRBJ1-5
d_call: TRBD1
v_call: TRBV6-2/TRBV6-3
clone_size: -

cdr3_nt: TGTGCCAGCAGTTTTGTCTCCGACGCTCCGAGCGGGACCCAGTACTTC
cdr3_aa: CASSFVSDAPSGTQYF
j_call: TRBJ2-5
d_call: -
v_call: TRBV27
clone_size: -

cdr3_nt: TGTGCCACCAGTGCGCGTCCCCCTCTGACAGGGGGAGATACGCAGTATTTT
cdr3_aa: CATSARPPLTGGDTQYF
j_call: TRBJ2-3
d_call: TRBD1
v_call: TRBV24-1
clone_size: -

cdr3_nt: TGTGCCAGCAGCAGTGGACAAAGCCAAGAGACCCAGTACTTC
cdr3_aa: CASSSGQSQETQYF
j_call: TRBJ2-5
d_call: -
v_call: TRBV11-3
clone_size: -

cdr3_nt: TGTGCCAGCAGTTACTCGGGGACTGGGGAGTACTTC
cdr3_aa: CASSYSGTGEYF
j_call: TRBJ2-7
d_call: -
v_call: TRBV6-5
clone_size: -

cdr3_nt: TGTGCCAGCTCACCTCGGTTTAGGACAGTCTACGAGCAGTACTTC
cdr3_aa: CASSPRFRTVYEQYF
j_call: TRBJ2-7
d_call: -
v_call: TRBV18
clone_size: -

cdr3_nt: TGTGCCAGCAGCCTAGGGGCAGGGGGATCCATAGAGACCCAGTACTTC
cdr3_aa: CASSLGAGGSIETQYF
j_call: TRBJ2-5
d_call: TRBD1
v_call: TRBV7-6
clone_size: -

cdr3_nt: TGTGCCAGCAGCTCCAGGACAACTTACTATGGCTACACCTTC
cdr3_aa: CASSSRTTYYGYTF
j_call: TRBJ1-2
d_call: -
v_call: TRBV5-5
clone_size: -

cdr3_nt: TGTGCCAGCAGTCCCTATCAGGGGGAAGCTTTCTTT
cdr3_aa: CASSPYQGEAFF
j_call: TRBJ1-1
d_call: -
v_call: TRBV7-2
clone_size: -

cdr3_nt: TGTGCCAGCAGCTTAGCCCCACCGGGCGAGCAGTACTTC
cdr3_aa: CASSLAPPGEQYF
j_call: TRBJ2-7
d_call: -
v_call: TRBV7-3
clone_size: few

cdr3_nt: TGTGCCAGCAGCGTCGCCGGGACAGGGCTTAGCTCTGGGGCCAACGTCCTGACTTTC
cdr3_aa: CASSVAGTGLSSGANVLTF
j_call: TRBJ2-6
d_call: TRBD1
v_call: TRBV9
clone_size: -

cdr3_nt: TGTGCCAGCAGTCCTCGGACAGGGGGTGGCCCCTGGGAAGCTTTCTTT
cdr3_aa: CASSPRTGGGPWEAFF
j_call: TRBJ1-1
d_call: TRBD1
v_call: TRBV6-6
clone_size: -

cdr3_nt: TGTGCCAGCAGCATGGGACTAGCGGGAGCAACCCCCACAGATACGCAGTATTTT
cdr3_aa: CASSMGLAGATPTDTQYF
j_call: TRBJ2-3
d_call: TRBD2
v_call: TRBV9
clone_size: -

cdr3_nt: TGCGCCAGCAGCCAAGAAGGGGGACGGTTAAATCAGCCCCAGCATTTT
cdr3_aa: CASSQEGGRLNQPQHF
j_call: TRBJ1-5
d_call: -
v_call: TRBV4-1
clone_size: -

cdr3_nt: TGCGCCAGCAGCCACTCAACAGGGTATGGCTACACCTTC
cdr3_aa: CASSHSTGYGYTF
j_call: TRBJ1-2
d_call: -
v_call: TRBV4-1
clone_size: -

cdr3_nt: TGCAGCGCCTCTTCCGGGACTAGCGGGGCGACCTACAATGAGCAGTTCTTC
cdr3_aa: CSASSGTSGATYNEQFF
j_call: TRBJ2-1
d_call: TRBD2
v_call: TRBV29-1
clone_size: -

cdr3_nt: TGCGCCAGCAGCCAAGTCCTAGCGGGAGGCTCCGAGCAGTACTTC
cdr3_aa: CASSQVLAGGSEQYF
j_call: TRBJ2-7
d_call: TRBD2
v_call: TRBV4-1
clone_size: few

cdr3_nt: TGTGCCAGCAGCGCGAGCCTCGGGACAGAAGCTTTCTTT
cdr3_aa: CASSASLGTEAFF
j_call: TRBJ1-1
d_call: -
v_call: TRBV5-6
clone_size: -

cdr3_nt: TGCAGCGTTGGACAAGCCTACAATGAGCAGTTCTTC
cdr3_aa: CSVGQAYNEQFF
j_call: TRBJ2-1
d_call: -
v_call: TRBV29-1
clone_size: -

cdr3_nt: TGTGCCAGCAGTTACTCCCAAAACCGAGCGTCTGAAGCTTTCTTT
cdr3_aa: CASSYSQNRASEAFF
j_call: TRBJ1-1
d_call: -
v_call: TRBV6-6
clone_size: -

cdr3_nt: TGTGCCAGCAGCGCTCCAACTCCCGGGACAGGGGCTTCGCTACAAGAGACCCAGTACTTC
cdr3_aa: CASSAPTPGTGASLQETQYF
j_call: TRBJ2-5
d_call: TRBD1
v_call: TRBV9
clone_size: once

cdr3_nt: TGCAGTGCCAACAGGAACACTGAAGCTTTCTTT
cdr3_aa: CSANRNTEAFF
j_call: TRBJ1-1
d_call: -
v_call: TRBV20-1
clone_size: -

cdr3_nt: TGTGCCAGCAGCTTAGTTCCCAGCGGGAGGCGGGATACGCAGTATTTT
cdr3_aa: CASSLVPSGRRDTQYF
j_call: TRBJ2-3
d_call: TRBD2
v_call: TRBV7-8
clone_size: -

cdr3_nt: TGTGCCAGCAGGACCGGGACAGGGGATGCCGGGGAGCTGTTTTTT
cdr3_aa: CASRTGTGDAGELFF
j_call: TRBJ2-2
d_call: TRBD1
v_call: TRBV7-2
clone_size: -

cdr3_nt: TGCAGCGTTGCGGCGGATCTCTACAATGAGCAGTTCTTC
cdr3_aa: CSVAADLYNEQFF
j_call: TRBJ2-1
d_call: -
v_call: TRBV29-1
clone_size: -

cdr3_nt: TGTGCCAGCAGTCTCCGGACAGGGTTCGGGGAGCTGTTTTTT
cdr3_aa: CASSLRTGFGELFF
j_call: TRBJ2-2
d_call: TRBD1
v_call: TRBV27
clone_size: -

cdr3_nt: TGCAGTGCTAGTAGCGGGAACTACGAGCAGTACTTC
cdr3_aa: CSASSGNYEQYF
j_call: TRBJ2-7
d_call: TRBD2
v_call: TRBV20-1
clone_size: -

cdr3_nt: TGTGCCAGCAGCTTTCTAGCCCTCTCAGGCAATGAGCAGTTCTTC
cdr3_aa: CASSFLALSGNEQFF
j_call: TRBJ2-1
d_call: -
v_call: TRBV13
clone_size: few

cdr3_nt: TGTGCCAGCAGCTGGACAGCGAACACTGAAGCTTTCTTT
cdr3_aa: CASSWTANTEAFF
j_call: TRBJ1-1
d_call: -
v_call: TRBV7-9
clone_size: -

cdr3_nt: TGCAGCGTTATACTGACAGGGTCGGGTGAGCAGTACTTC
cdr3_aa: CSVILTGSGEQYF
j_call: TRBJ2-7
d_call: TRBD1
v_call: TRBV29-1
clone_size: -

cdr3_nt: TGTGCCAGCAGCTCTGGGGGACAGGAATACGAGCAGTACTTC
cdr3_aa: CASSSGGQEYEQYF
j_call: TRBJ2-7
d_call: TRBD1
v_call: TRBV5-5
clone_size: -

cdr3_nt: TGTGCCAGCAGCTTTGGTACTGAGGTGGCGACAGATACGCAGTATTTT
cdr3_aa: CASSFGTEVATDTQYF
j_call: TRBJ2-3
d_call: -
v_call: TRBV7-6
clone_size: -

cdr3_nt: TGTGCCAGCAGCGTAGGAGAACGCTCACCCCTCCACTTT
cdr3_aa: CASSVGERSPLHF
j_call: TRBJ1-6
d_call: -
v_call: TRBV9
clone_size: -

cdr3_nt: TGTGCCAGCAGCTGGGACAGGGGCTATGGCTACACCTTC
cdr3_aa: CASSWDRGYGYTF
j_call: TRBJ1-2
d_call: TRBD1
v_call: TRBV5-4
clone_size: -

cdr3_nt: TGTGCCAGCAGCTTGGGCCCCCTAACAACTAATGAAAAACTGTTTTTT
cdr3_aa: CASSLGPLTTNEKLFF
j_call: TRBJ1-4
d_call: -
v_call: TRBV5-5
clone_size: -

cdr3_nt: TGCGCCAGCAGCTTTACGGAAGAAGGACAGGGGGTTGTTGGATATGGCAAAAACATTCAGTACTTC
cdr3_aa: CASSFTEEGQGVVGYGKNIQYF
j_call: TRBJ2-4
d_call: TRBD1
v_call: TRBV5-1
clone_size: -

cdr3_nt: TGTGCCAGCAGTTACCCGGGAGAGACCCAGTACTTC
cdr3_aa: CASSYPGETQYF
j_call: TRBJ2-5
d_call: -
v_call: TRBV6-5
clone_size: -

cdr3_nt: TGTGCCAGCAGTTTCTGGCAGAACACCGGGGAGCTGTTTTTT
cdr3_aa: CASSFWQNTGELFF
j_call: TRBJ2-2
d_call: -
v_call: TRBV27
clone_size: few